A single sample is the source of the 32 T cell receptor beta chains below, sequenced in a study of regulatory T cells in long-lasting Graves disease. As to time point: newly diagnosed GD, antithyroid drugs for less than 3 months. PBMC-extracted RNA yielded the TCR library. Construction of TCR beta libraries relied on iRepertoire HTBI primers and on Arm-PCR targeting CDR3 regions. Each CDR3 protein is one row after TCRdb ran MiXCR on the multiplex PCR reads. This table has over 350,000 distinct CDR3 sequences, 14% to 15% appearing once. These data also featured in a second study, about T cells in Graves' hyperthyroidism and ophthalmopathy.

This sample comprised peripheral blood mononuclear cells (PBMCs), obtained at new diagnosis, from a patient treated with antithyroid drugs. The source of these receptors is a woman in her thirties or forties with Graves disease.

This clonotype has a handful of counts. The rearrangement links TRBV27 to TRBJ2-7; D perhaps matches TRBD2 (5 bases). CDR3 length equals 9 residues. V lost 8 bases and J lost 7, with 6 bases in between. Germline V gene sequence: CDR1 MNHEY, CDR2 SMNVEV (reference sequence). CDR3 loop: CASSGEQYF. The CDR3 nucleotides read TGTGCCAGCTCGGGAGAGCAGTACTTC.

About this clonotype: This clone may be a read error of a much larger clone one base away. J is TRBJ1-2 and V is TRBV19; 7 bases map to TRBD1. Germline loops: CDR1 LNHDA, CDR2 SQIVND (reference sequence). The CDR3 has 13 amino acids. The CDR3: CAGRRDSYYGYTF. Here the CDR3 DNA reads TGTGCCGGTAGGAGGGACAGCTACTATGGCTACACCTTC.

The table lists this clonotype with a few counts. A much larger clonotype is one base distant, so this may be a read error. The rearrangement uses TRBV11-3 and TRBJ2-3; 7 positions agree with TRBD2. Germline V gene lookup returns CDR1 SGHNT and CDR2 YENEEA. The CDR3 is made up of 16 amino acids. The CDR3 loop is CARSYRKRDSSDTQYF. CDR3 nucleotide sequence: TGTGCCCGCAGCTACCGGAAGCGGGATAGTAGTGATACGCAGTATTTT. Full variable domain (rest looked up from reference TRBV11-3 and TRBJ2-3): EAGVVQSPRYKIIEKKQPVAFWCNPISGHNTLYWYLQNLGQGPELLIRYENEEAVDDSQLPKDRFSAERLKGVDSTLKIQPAELGDSAVYLCARSYRKRDSSDTQYFGPGTRLTVL.

This chain links TRBV20-1 with TRBJ2-3; D is undetermined. V shed 2 bases and J shed 2 bases, with 11 bases lying between them. Germline CDR1 is DFQATT and CDR2 is SNEGSKA (reference sequence). The CDR3 contains 14 residues. CDR3 loop: CSARLGQVTDTQYF. The CDR3 DNA follows: TGCAGTGCTAGATTGGGCCAGGTCACAGATACGCAGTATTTT.

V and J are TRBV5-1 and TRBJ1-2, with 9 bases aligning to TRBD1. Germline values: CDR1 SGHRS, CDR2 YFSETQ. Germline trimming cut 0 bases from V and 8 bases from J; bases unmatched to any gene: 14. This CDR3 is 17 amino acids long. As DNA, the CDR3 is TGCGCCAGCAGCTTGGCGGTAACAGGGGGCGCCAAGAAAGGCTACACCTTC. The encoded protein is CASSLAVTGGAKKGYTF. Drawing the rest from reference TRBV5-1 and TRBJ1-2, the complete variable domain is KAGVTQTPRYLIKTRGQQVTLSCSPISGHRSVSWYQQTPGQGLQFLFEYFSETQRNKGNFPGRFSGRQFSNSRSEMNVSTLELGDSALYLCASSLAVTGGAKKGYTFGSGTRLTVV.

This rearrangement joins TRBV18 to TRBJ1-5; D might be TRBD1 (6 bases). Germline V gene sequence: CDR1 KGHSH, CDR2 LQKENI. The V gene lost 0 bases and the J gene lost 7 bases, with 13 bases spanning the gap. CDR3 length: 15 amino acids. In nucleotides, the CDR3 is TGTGCCAGCTCACCACCCCAGGGGAGAGGGCAGCCCCAGCATTTT. Translation gives CASSPPQGRGQPQHF.

This clonotype was found many times. V and J are TRBV7-2 and TRBJ1-1; 12 nucleotides align to TRBD1. There are 16 residues in the CDR3. V was clipped by 2 bases and J by 6 bases; unmatched bases: 7. In germline, CDR1 is SGHTA, CDR2 FQGNSA. CDR3 residues: CASSLPGQGARAEAFF. The CDR3 nucleotides read TGTGCCAGCAGCTTACCGGGACAGGGGGCTCGGGCTGAAGCTTTCTTT.

There are a few counts of this clonotype. The CDR3 nucleotides are TGTGCCAGCGGGTCCGGGCTTGGCTACACCTTC. It encodes CASGSGLGYTF. V gene TRBV27 combines with J gene TRBJ1-2; D unclear. V dropped 8 bases and J dropped 7 bases, with 11 bases sitting between them. The CDR3 extends over 11 amino acids. CDR1 is MNHEY and CDR2 is SMNVEV in the germline V gene (reference sequence).

This clonotype was counted between two and nine times. The chain carries TRBV7-2 and TRBJ2-7; TRBD2 agrees at 14 bases. CDR1 SGHTA and CDR2 FQGNSA come from the germline V gene. With V trimmed by 5 bases and J by 4 bases, 4 bases remained unmatched. The CDR3 length is 15 residues. CDR3 nucleotides: TGTGCCAGCAGCCACGGACTAGCGGGAGGTTACGAGCAGTACTTC. Its protein is CASSHGLAGGYEQYF.

This clonotype was counted ten times or more. Here the CDR3 DNA reads TGTGCCAGCAGCCCCAGGAGGTGGACTAGCGGGGAAAGCACAGATACGCAGTATTTT. This encodes CASSPRRWTSGESTDTQYF. This chain uses TRBV7-8 with TRBJ2-3, with 12 bases that match TRBD2. Losses at the gene ends were 5 bases for V and 0 bases for J; bases not matched to a gene: 12. The CDR3 spans 19 residues. Germline V lookup: CDR1 SGHVS, CDR2 FQNEAQ.

This clonotype was picked up many times. The chain joins TRBV6-2 or TRBV6-3 to TRBJ2-1, with no clear D. V lost 0 bases and J 0 bases, leaving 21 bases between the germline ends. Germline V lookup: CDR1 MNHEY, CDR2 SVGEGT. This CDR3 spans 20 amino acids. CDR3 region: CASSYSTNFRLRSSYNEQFF. The CDR3 DNA sequence: TGTGCCAGCAGTTACTCCACAAACTTCCGACTTCGCAGCTCCTACAATGAGCAGTTCTTC.

This clonotype was recorded many times. The rearrangement links TRBV28 to TRBJ2-7, with 9 bases that match TRBD1. The CDR3 spans 16 residues. V dropped 4 bases and J dropped 3; count of bases not matched to a gene: 10. Germline-derived CDR1 and CDR2 are MDHEN and SYDVKM. CDR3 loop: CASSSSPGTGIYEQYF. Written as DNA, the CDR3 is TGTGCCAGCAGTTCGAGCCCCGGGACAGGGATCTACGAGCAGTACTTC.

This clonotype came up a few times. This sequence may be a read error, since a much larger clone differs from it by one base. The rearrangement joins TRBV7-2 to TRBJ2-5; perhaps TRBD1 as D (6 bases). The CDR3 has 14 residues. Germline V CDR1 and CDR2: SGHTA, FQGNSA. The CDR3 nucleotides read TGTGCCAGCAGCTTACCAGGGGTGGAAGAGACCCAGTGCTTC. Its translation is CASSLPGVEETQCF.

The chain is built from TRBV12-3 or TRBV12-4 and TRBJ1-1; D remains ambiguous. The CDR3 has 12 residues. V shed 5 bases and J shed 5 bases, with 9 bases lying between them. DNA of the CDR3: TGTGCCAGCAGTCCCCGAGGGACTGAAGCTTTCTTT. It is translated as CASSPRGTEAFF.

Many counts were recorded for this clonotype. The chain has TRBV28 and TRBJ2-5; D perhaps matches TRBD1 (6 bases). Trimming left V 7 bases short and J 1 base short, with 13 bases between. Germline CDR1 is MDHEN and CDR2 is SYDVKM. The length of the CDR3 is 14 residues. The CDR3 sequence is CASIKDSPQETQYF. The CDR3, as DNA: TGTGCCAGCATCAAGGACAGTCCCCAAGAGACCCAGTACTTC.

The V gene is TRBV28, the J gene TRBJ1-5, with 9 bases aligning to TRBD1. The V gene end was trimmed by 5 bases and the J gene end by 0 bases; junction bases not matched to a gene: 5. Germline values: CDR1 MDHEN, CDR2 SYDVKM. This CDR3 spans 16 amino acids. The CDR3 bases are TGTGCCAGCAGTACAGGGGGCTCCAGTAGCAATCAGCCCCAGCATTTT. Its protein is CASSTGGSSSNQPQHF.

This clonotype was observed many times. This chain links TRBV7-8 with TRBJ2-3; D is perhaps TRBD1 or TRBD2 (5 bases each). The V gene's germline CDR1 is SGHVS and CDR2 FQNEAQ. The V end was cut by 5 bases, the J end by 0 bases, with 12 bases between. This CDR3 has 15 amino acids. The CDR3 DNA reads TGTGCCAGCAGCGGCAGGGACGGAAGCACAGATACGCAGTATTTT. Translation gives CASSGRDGSTDTQYF.

CDR3 protein: CASSGQDRAVNEQFF. CDR3 DNA: TGTGCCAGCAGTGGGCAAGACAGGGCGGTGAATGAGCAGTTCTTC. The chain combines TRBV2 with TRBJ2-1, with 7 bases that match TRBD1. From germline, CDR1 is SNHLY and CDR2 FYNNEI. V lost 4 bases and J lost 7; bases outside the gene matches: 10. The CDR3 spans 15 residues. Full variable domain (missing parts from reference TRBV2 and TRBJ2-1): EPEVTQTPSHQVTQMGQEVILRCVPISNHLYFYWYRQILGQKVEFLVSFYNNEISEKSEIFDDQFSVERPDGSNFTLKIRSTKLEDSAMYFCASSGQDRAVNEQFFGPGTRLTVL.

Many counts were recorded for this clonotype. The gene calls are TRBV2 and TRBJ2-1, with 7 bases fitting TRBD2. The germline V gene encodes CDR1 SNHLY and CDR2 FYNNEI. The V segment lost 4 bases and the J segment 3 bases; nucleotides outside the gene matches: 12. This CDR3 region has 17 residues. CDR3 DNA: TGTGCCAGCAGTGTATCCCGGGAGGCAGGGAGCTACAATGAGCAGTTCTTC. Its translation: CASSVSREAGSYNEQFF. The whole variable domain, remainder taken from reference TRBV2 and TRBJ2-1, is EPEVTQTPSHQVTQMGQEVILRCVPISNHLYFYWYRQILGQKVEFLVSFYNNEISEKSEIFDDQFSVERPDGSNFTLKIRSTKLEDSAMYFCASSVSREAGSYNEQFFGPGTRLTVL.

To note about this clonotype: Since a far larger clone is one base different, this is likely a read error. Here the CDR3 omits its conserved ending phenylalanine or tryptophan, so a read error is the likely source. The V and J genes are TRBV7-2 and TRBJ2-3; 9 nucleotides line up with TRBD2. This CDR3 is 14 amino acids long. The germline V gene encodes CDR1 SGHTA and CDR2 FQGNSA. V dropped 3 bases and J dropped 4; count of bases not matched to a gene: 2. Written as DNA, the CDR3 is TGTGCCAGCAGCTTGGCGGGAGGGGCAGATACGCAGTATTCT. This translates into CASSLAGGADTQYS.

This clonotype was picked up many times. This chain uses TRBV12-3 or TRBV12-4 with TRBJ2-5; 16 bases are shared with TRBD2. The junction had 8 bases not matched to a gene; V was cut back by 6 bases and J by 4 bases. The CDR3 loop spans 17 amino acids. The DNA for the CDR3 is TGTGCCAGCAGCCGGGGGACTAGCGGGAGGGGTATAGAGACCCAGTACTTC. Residues: CASSRGTSGRGIETQYF.

The J gene is TRBJ2-7, the V gene TRBV12-3 or TRBV12-4; 13 nucleotides match TRBD2. The CDR3 has 16 residues. V shed 6 bases, J shed 0 bases, and the junction held 5 bases outside the gene matches. CDR3 amino acids: CASRLGLAGFSYEQYF. CDR3 DNA sequence: TGTGCCAGCAGACTGGGACTAGCGGGATTCTCCTACGAGCAGTACTTC.

The table lists this clonotype with a few counts. V gene TRBV25-1 combines with J gene TRBJ1-6, with D hard to call. The CDR3 length is 13 residues. CDR1 is MGHDK, CDR2 SYGVNS, per germline. Trimming removed 6 bases from V and 5 bases from J, with 8 bases in between. Here the CDR3 DNA reads TGTGCCAGCAGGGGCATCGATAATTCACCCCTCCACTTT. Amino acids: CASRGIDNSPLHF.

With respect to this clonotype: Compared with germline, one end of the junction differs, possibly owing to a read error. This chain connects TRBV11-1 to TRBJ1-1; no reliable D call. This CDR3 comprises 14 residues. CDR1 SGHAT and CDR2 FQDESV come from the germline V gene (reference sequence). This chain's CDR3 is CASSRGPRGTEVCF. CDR3 DNA sequence: TGTGCCAGCAGCCGAGGACCTCGCGGCACTGAAGTTTGCTTT.

This clonotype was recorded at least ten times. V and J are TRBV11-2 and TRBJ2-1, with 7 bases fitting TRBD2. In germline, CDR1 is SGHAT, CDR2 FQNNGV. The CDR3 is 12 amino acids. Trimming took 8 bases from V and 6 from J; bases not matched to a gene: 4. The CDR3 DNA reads as TGTGCCAGCGGGAGGGTAAGCAATGAGCAGTTCTTC. This translates into CASGRVSNEQFF.

This chain uses TRBV20-1 with TRBJ2-1, with TRBD2 matching over 7 bases. CDR3 length: 14 residues. V shed 3 bases and J 0 bases; nucleotides not matched to a gene: 2. Germline V lookup: CDR1 DFQATT, CDR2 SNEGSKA (reference sequence). The CDR3 is CSARRTSSYNEQFF. In DNA, the CDR3 is TGCAGTGCTAGGCGGACTAGCTCCTACAATGAGCAGTTCTTC.

This chain connects TRBV11-2 to TRBJ2-5; 10 positions match TRBD2. Trimming at V came to 3 bases and at J to 4 bases, leaving 8 bases not matched to a gene. Per the germline V gene, CDR1 is SGHAT and CDR2 is FQNNGV. This CDR3 spans 16 amino acids. The DNA of the CDR3 is TGTGCCAGCAGCTTCTTTAGCGGGAGGTCTTTAGAGACCCAGTACTTC. Its translation: CASSFFSGRSLETQYF. The whole variable domain, filled in from reference TRBV11-2 and TRBJ2-5, reads EAGVAQSPRYKIIEKRQSVAFWCNPISGHATLYWYQQILGQGPKLLIQFQNNGVVDDSQLPKDRFSAERLKGVDSTLKIQPAKLEDSAVYLCASSFFSGRSLETQYFGPGTRLLVL.

This clonotype was found many times. The chain carries TRBV6-2 or TRBV6-3 and TRBJ2-1; D possibly corresponds to TRBD1 (6 bases). The CDR3 is made up of 17 amino acids. Per germline, CDR1 MNHEY and CDR2 SVGEGT. The V gene lost 2 bases and the J gene lost 4 bases, with 18 bases spanning the gap. The chain's CDR3 is CASSYHTSGTLYNEQFF. CDR3 DNA: TGTGCCAGCAGTTACCACACCTCCGGGACACTTTACAATGAGCAGTTCTTC.

This clonotype was detected many times. The chain recombines TRBV28 with TRBJ2-7; no clear D gene. This CDR3 has 15 residues. V lost 0 bases to trimming and J lost 0 bases, with 9 bases between them. Germline V gene lookup returns CDR1 MDHEN and CDR2 SYDVKM. This CDR3 is CASSLWDGSSYEQYF. The CDR3 DNA is TGTGCCAGCAGTTTATGGGACGGTAGCTCCTACGAGCAGTACTTC.

This clonotype was counted a few times. J is TRBJ2-3 and V is TRBV9; TRBD1 matches at 8 bases. V shed 3 bases and J 4 bases; nucleotides not matched to a gene: 7. Per the germline V gene, CDR1 is SGDLS and CDR2 is YYNGEE. CDR3 length equals 15 residues. The CDR3 DNA is TGTGCCAGCAGCGAGACAGGGGAGTTCGCAGATACGCAGTATTTT. It yields the protein CASSETGEFADTQYF.

Regarding this clonotype: This clone may be a read error of a much larger clone one base away. CDR3 sequence (DNA): TGTGCCAGCAGTGAAACGAAAGGGAGCGCAGAGACCCAGTACTTC. Protein: CASSETKGSAETQYF. The rearrangement uses TRBV25-1 and TRBJ2-5, with D possibly matching TRBD2 (5 bases). This CDR3 comprises 15 residues. The germline gives CDR1 MGHDK, CDR2 SYGVNS. Trimming took off 2 bases at V and 4 bases at J, with 14 bases between the two ends.

This clonotype has only a few counts. J is TRBJ2-5 and V is TRBV4-1; 14 bases map to TRBD2. Germline V CDR1 and CDR2: MGHRA, YSYEKL. This CDR3 has 18 amino acids. V was clipped by 0 bases and J by 5 bases; unmatched bases: 8. The chain's CDR3 is CASSQESGLAGGRETQYF. CDR3 DNA: TGCGCCAGCAGCCAAGAGTCAGGACTAGCGGGAGGACGGGAGACCCAGTACTTC.